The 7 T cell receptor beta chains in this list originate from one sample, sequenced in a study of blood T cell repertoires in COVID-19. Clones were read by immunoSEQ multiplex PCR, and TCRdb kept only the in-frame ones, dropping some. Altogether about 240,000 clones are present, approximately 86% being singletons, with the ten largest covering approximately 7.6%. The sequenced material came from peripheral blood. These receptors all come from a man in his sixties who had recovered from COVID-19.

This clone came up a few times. This CDR3 reads CASSEKGHRYGYTF. The CDR3 DNA sequence: TGTGCCAGCAGTGAAAAGGGACACCGCTATGGCTACACCTTC. The rearrangement joins TRBV6-1 to TRBJ1-2; D might be TRBD1 (6 bases). V gave up 2 bases and J gave up 4 bases, with 11 bases separating them. CDR3 length: 14 residues. Germline V gene lookup returns CDR1 MNHNS and CDR2 SASEGT.

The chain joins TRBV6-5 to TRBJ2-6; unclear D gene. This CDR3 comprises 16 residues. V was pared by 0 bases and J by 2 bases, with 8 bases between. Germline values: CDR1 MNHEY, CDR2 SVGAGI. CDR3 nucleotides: TGTGCCAGCAGTTACTCGATACTGGCTGGGGCCAACGTCCTGACTTTC. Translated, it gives CASSYSILAGANVLTF.

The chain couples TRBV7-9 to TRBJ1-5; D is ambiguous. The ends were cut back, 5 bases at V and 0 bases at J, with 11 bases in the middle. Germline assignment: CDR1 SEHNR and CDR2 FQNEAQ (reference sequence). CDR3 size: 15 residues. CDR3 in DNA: TGTGCCAGCAGCCGAGGGAGTTATAGCAATCAGCCCCAGCATTTT. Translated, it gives CASSRGSYSNQPQHF.

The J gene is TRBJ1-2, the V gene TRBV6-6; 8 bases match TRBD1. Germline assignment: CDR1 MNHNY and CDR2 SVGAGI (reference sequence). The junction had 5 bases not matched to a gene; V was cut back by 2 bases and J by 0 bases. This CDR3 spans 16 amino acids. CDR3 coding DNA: TGTGCCAGCAGTTACCCCCGGGACAGGTCTAACTATGGCTACACCTTC. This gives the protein CASSYPRDRSNYGYTF.

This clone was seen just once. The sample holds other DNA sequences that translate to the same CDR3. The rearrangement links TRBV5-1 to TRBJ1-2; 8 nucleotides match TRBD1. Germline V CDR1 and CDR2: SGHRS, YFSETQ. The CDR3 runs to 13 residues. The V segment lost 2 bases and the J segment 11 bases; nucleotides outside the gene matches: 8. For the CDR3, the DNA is TGCGCCAGCAGCTTTGGACAGGGAGGAGGATACACCTTC. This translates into CASSFGQGGGYTF.

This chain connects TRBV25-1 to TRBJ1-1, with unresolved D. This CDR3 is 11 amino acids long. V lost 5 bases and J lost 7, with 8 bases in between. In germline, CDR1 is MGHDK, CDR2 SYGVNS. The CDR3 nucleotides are TGTGCCAGCAGTCGAGGGAGTGAAGCTTTCTTT. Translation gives CASSRGSEAFF.

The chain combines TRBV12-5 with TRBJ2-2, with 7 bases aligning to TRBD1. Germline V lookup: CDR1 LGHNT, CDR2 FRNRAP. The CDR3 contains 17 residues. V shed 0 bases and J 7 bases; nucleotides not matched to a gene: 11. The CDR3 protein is CASGLVGGVRFIGELFF. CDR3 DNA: TGTGCTAGTGGTTTGGTAGGGGGCGTCCGATTCATCGGGGAGCTGTTTTTT.